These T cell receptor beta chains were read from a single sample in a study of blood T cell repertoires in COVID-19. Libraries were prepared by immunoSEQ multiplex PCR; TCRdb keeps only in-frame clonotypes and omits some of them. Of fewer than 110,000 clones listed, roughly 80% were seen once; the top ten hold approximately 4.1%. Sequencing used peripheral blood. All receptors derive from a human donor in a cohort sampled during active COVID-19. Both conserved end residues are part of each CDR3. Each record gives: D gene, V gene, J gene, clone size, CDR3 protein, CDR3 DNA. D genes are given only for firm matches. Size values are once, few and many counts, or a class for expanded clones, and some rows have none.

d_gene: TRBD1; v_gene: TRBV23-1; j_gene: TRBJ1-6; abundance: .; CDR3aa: CAILNRGGVSPLHF; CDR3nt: TGCGCCATCCTTAACAGGGGCGGGGTCTCACCCCTCCACTTT
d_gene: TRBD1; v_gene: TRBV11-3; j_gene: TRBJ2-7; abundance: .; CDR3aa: CASSTRTGVPYEQYF; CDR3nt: TGTGCCAGCAGCACCCGGACAGGAGTTCCCTACGAGCAGTACTTC
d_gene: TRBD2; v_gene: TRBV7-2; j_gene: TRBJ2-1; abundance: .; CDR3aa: CASSRVIGGRAPGGEQFF; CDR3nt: TGTGCCAGCAGCCGCGTAATTGGCGGGAGGGCCCCGGGGGGTGAGCAGTTCTTC
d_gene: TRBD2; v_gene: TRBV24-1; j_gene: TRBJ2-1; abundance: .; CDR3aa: CATSDFFGGRSNEQFF; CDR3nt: TGTGCCACCAGTGATTTTTTCGGCGGGAGGAGCAATGAGCAGTTCTTC
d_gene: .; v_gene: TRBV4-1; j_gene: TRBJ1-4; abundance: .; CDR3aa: CASSQPTASGKLFF; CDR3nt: TGCGCCAGCAGCCAACCGACAGCGAGTGGAAAACTGTTTTTT
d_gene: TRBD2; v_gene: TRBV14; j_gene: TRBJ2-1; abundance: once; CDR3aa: CASSQGAGGHQFF; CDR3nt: TGTGCCAGCAGCCAAGGAGCGGGAGGGCATCAGTTCTTC
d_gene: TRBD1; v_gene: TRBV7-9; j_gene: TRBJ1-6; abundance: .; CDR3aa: CASSTGGSPLHF; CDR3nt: TGTGCCAGCAGCACAGGGGGTTCACCCCTCCACTTT
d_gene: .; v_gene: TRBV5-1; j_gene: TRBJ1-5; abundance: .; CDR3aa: CASSLGTPNQPQHF; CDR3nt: TGCGCCAGCAGCTTGGGGACACCTAATCAGCCCCAGCATTTT
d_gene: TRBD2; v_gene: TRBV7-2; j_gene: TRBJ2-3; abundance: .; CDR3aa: CASSSGLAGGMAQYF; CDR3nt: TGTGCCAGCAGCTCCGGACTAGCGGGAGGGATGGCGCAGTATTTT
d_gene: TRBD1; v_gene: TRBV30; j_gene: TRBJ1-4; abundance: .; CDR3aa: CAWSVLWDRGNEKLFF; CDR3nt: TGTGCCTGGAGTGTACTATGGGACAGGGGTAATGAAAAACTGTTTTTT
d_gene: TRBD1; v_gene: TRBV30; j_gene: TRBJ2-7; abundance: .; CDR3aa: CAWSKTGTGSTYEQYF; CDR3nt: TGTGCCTGGAGTAAAACGGGGACAGGGTCCACCTACGAGCAGTACTTC
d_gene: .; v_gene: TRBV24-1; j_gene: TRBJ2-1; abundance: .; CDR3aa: CATSREGGQTYNEQFF; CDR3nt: TGTGCCACCAGTCGCGAGGGGGGACAGACCTACAATGAGCAGTTCTTC
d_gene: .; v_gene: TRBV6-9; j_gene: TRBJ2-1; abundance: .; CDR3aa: CASSYCGGKNYNEQFF; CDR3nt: TGTGCCAGCAGTTATTGCGGCGGGAAAAACTACAATGAGCAGTTCTTC
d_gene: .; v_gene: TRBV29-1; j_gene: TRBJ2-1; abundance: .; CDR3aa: CSVKRYNEQFF; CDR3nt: TGCAGCGTCAAGCGCTACAATGAGCAGTTCTTC
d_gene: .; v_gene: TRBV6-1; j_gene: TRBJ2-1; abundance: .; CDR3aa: CASSELVPPGRNYNEQFF; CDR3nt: TGTGCCAGCAGTGAATTGGTACCACCTGGGAGGAACTACAATGAGCAGTTCTTC
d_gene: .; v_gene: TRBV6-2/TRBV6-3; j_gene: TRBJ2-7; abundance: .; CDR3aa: CASSYEVRGFYEQYF; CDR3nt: TGTGCCAGCAGTTACGAGGTCAGAGGATTCTACGAGCAGTACTTC
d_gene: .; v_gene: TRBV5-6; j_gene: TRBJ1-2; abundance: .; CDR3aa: CASSLNRNGYTF; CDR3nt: TGTGCCAGCAGCTTGAACAGAAATGGCTACACCTTC
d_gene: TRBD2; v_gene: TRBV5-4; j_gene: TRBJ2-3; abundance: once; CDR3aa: CASSLLAGSTDTQYF; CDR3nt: TGTGCCAGCAGCTTGCTAGCGGGAAGCACAGATACGCAGTATTTT
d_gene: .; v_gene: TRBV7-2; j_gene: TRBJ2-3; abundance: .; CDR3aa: CASSLVRDTFEEYF; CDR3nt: TGTGCCAGCAGCTTAGTAAGGGACACATTCGAGGAGTATTTT
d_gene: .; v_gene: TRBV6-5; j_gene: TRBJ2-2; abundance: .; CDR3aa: CASRVQGNTGELFF; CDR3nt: TGTGCCAGCAGAGTACAGGGAAACACCGGGGAGCTGTTTTTT
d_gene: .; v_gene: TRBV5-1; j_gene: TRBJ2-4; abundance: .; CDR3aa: CASSLSGAAKNIQYF; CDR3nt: TGCGCCAGCAGCTTGTCTGGGGCAGCCAAAAACATTCAGTACTTC
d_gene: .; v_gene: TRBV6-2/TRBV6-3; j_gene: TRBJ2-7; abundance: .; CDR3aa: CASSYPQGYVSYEQYF; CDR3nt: TGTGCCAGCAGTTACCCACAGGGTTATGTCTCCTACGAGCAGTACTTC
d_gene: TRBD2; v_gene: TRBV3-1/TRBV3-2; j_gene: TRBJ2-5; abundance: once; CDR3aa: CASSQAGGPSQETQYF; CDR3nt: TGTGCCAGCAGCCAAGCGGGAGGGCCCTCTCAAGAGACCCAGTACTTC
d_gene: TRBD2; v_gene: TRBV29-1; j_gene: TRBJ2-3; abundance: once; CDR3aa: CSVDGTNTDTQYF; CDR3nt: TGCAGCGTAGACGGGACTAACACAGATACGCAGTATTTT
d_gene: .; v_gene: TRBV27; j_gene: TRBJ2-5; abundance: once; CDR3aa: CASSWVRGMSQYF; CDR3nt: TGTGCCAGCAGTTGGGTTCGAGGTATGTCCCAGTACTTC
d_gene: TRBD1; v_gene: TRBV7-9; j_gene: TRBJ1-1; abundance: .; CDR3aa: CASSQGTAVNEAFF; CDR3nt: TGTGCCAGCAGCCAGGGGACAGCCGTCAATGAAGCTTTCTTT
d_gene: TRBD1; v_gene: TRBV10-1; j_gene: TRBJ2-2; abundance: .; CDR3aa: CASRDRGSPYPTNTGELFF; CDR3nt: TGCGCCAGCAGGGACAGGGGGTCCCCATATCCTACGAACACCGGGGAGCTGTTTTTT
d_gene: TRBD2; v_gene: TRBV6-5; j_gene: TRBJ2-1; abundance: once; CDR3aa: CASSLVAGTYNEQFF; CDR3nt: TGTGCCAGCAGTTTGGTAGCGGGGACGTACAATGAGCAGTTCTTC
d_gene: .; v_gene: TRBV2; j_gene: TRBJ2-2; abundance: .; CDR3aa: CASSRTVNTGELFF; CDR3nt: TGTGCCAGCAGCAGGACAGTCAACACCGGGGAGCTGTTTTTT
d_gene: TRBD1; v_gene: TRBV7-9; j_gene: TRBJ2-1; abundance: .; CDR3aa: CASSSRDSNEQFF; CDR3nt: TGTGCCAGCAGCTCCCGGGACAGCAATGAGCAGTTCTTC
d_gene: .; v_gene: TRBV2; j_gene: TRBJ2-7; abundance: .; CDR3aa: CASRRIGDEQYF; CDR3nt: TGTGCCAGCAGGAGGATAGGGGACGAGCAGTACTTC
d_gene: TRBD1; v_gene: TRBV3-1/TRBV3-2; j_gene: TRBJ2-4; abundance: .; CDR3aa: CASSQPHRGKYIQYF; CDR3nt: TGTGCCAGCAGCCAACCCCACAGGGGGAAATACATTCAGTACTTC
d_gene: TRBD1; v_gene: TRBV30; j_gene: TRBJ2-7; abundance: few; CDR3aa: CAWGGQGGEQYF; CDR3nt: TGTGCCTGGGGGGGACAGGGAGGCGAGCAGTACTTC
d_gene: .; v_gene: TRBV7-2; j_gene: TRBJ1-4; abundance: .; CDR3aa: CASSRSTNEKLFF; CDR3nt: TGTGCCAGCAGCCGGTCAACTAATGAAAAACTGTTTTTT
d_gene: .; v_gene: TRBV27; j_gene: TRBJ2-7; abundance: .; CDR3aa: CASSSHYEQYF; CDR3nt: TGTGCCAGCAGTTCCCATTACGAGCAGTACTTC
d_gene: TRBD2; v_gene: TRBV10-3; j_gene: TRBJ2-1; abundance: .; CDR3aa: CATTGLAGGNEQFF; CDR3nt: TGTGCCACCACGGGACTAGCGGGAGGCAATGAGCAGTTCTTC
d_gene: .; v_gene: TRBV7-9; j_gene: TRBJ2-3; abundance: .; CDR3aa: CASSTSDRTPGADTQYF; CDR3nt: TGTGCCAGCAGCACATCCGATAGGACACCTGGCGCAGATACGCAGTATTTT
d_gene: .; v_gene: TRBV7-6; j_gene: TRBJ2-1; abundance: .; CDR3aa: CASSSAVSSYNEQFF; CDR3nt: TGTGCCAGCAGCTCAGCGGTTAGCTCCTACAATGAGCAGTTCTTC
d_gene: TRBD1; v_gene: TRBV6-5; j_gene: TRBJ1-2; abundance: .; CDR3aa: CASTGTVGGYTF; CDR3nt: TGTGCCAGCACCGGGACAGTCGGTGGCTACACCTTC
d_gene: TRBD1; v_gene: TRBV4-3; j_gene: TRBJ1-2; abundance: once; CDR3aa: CASSQDRGYGYTF; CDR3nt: TGCGCCAGCAGCCAGGACAGGGGGTATGGCTACACCTTC
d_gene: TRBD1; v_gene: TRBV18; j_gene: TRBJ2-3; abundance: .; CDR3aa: CASSPGQGANF; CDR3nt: TGTGCCAGCTCACCGGGACAGGGGGCGAATTTT
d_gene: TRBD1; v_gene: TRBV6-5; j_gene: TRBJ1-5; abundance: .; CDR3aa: CASRPGTVGQPQHF; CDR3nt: TGTGCCAGCAGGCCCGGGACAGTGGGCCAGCCCCAGCATTTT
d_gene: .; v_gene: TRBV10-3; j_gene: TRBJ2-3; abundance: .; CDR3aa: CAISGGLSADTQYF; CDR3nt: TGTGCCATCAGTGGGGGCCTATCCGCAGATACGCAGTATTTT
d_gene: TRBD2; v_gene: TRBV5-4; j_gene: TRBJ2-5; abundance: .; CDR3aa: CASSGLAAAPETQYF; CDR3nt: TGTGCCAGCAGCGGACTAGCGGCGGCCCCGGAGACCCAGTACTTC
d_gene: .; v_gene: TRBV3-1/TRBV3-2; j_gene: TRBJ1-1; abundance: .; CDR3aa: CASSLPTGNTEAFF; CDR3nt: TGTGCCAGCAGCCTTCCTACAGGGAACACTGAAGCTTTCTTT
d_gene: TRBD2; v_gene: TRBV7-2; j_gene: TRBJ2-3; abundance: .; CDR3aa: CASSLSNPFLAVIGDTQYF; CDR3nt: TGTGCCAGCAGCTTGTCTAACCCCTTTCTAGCGGTTATAGGAGATACGCAGTATTTT
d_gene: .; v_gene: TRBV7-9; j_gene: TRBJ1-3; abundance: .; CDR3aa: CASGGVTGNTIYF; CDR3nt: TGTGCCAGTGGGGGGGTCACTGGAAACACCATATATTTT
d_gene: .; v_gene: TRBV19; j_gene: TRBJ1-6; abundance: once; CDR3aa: CASSIRRSQGTTSPLHF; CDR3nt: TGTGCCAGTAGTATCCGGCGTTCGCAGGGGACGACCTCACCCCTCCACTTT
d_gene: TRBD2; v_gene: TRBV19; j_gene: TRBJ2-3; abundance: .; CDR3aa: CASSRTGVAGGSTDTQYF; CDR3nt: TGTGCCAGTAGTCGGACAGGGGTAGCGGGAGGGAGCACAGATACGCAGTATTTT
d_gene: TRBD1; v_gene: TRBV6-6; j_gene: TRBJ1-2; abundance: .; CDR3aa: CASSPWTGGNYGYTF; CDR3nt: TGTGCCAGCAGCCCGTGGACAGGGGGGAACTATGGCTACACCTTC
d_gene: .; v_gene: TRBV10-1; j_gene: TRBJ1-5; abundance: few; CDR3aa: CASSEANRDKSSNQPQHF; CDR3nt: TGCGCCAGCAGTGAGGCGAACCGGGACAAGAGTAGCAATCAGCCCCAGCATTTT
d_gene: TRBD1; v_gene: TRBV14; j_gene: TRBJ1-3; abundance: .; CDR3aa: CASSQPRGPGGNTIYF; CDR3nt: TGTGCCAGCAGCCAGCCCAGGGGGCCAGGTGGAAACACCATATATTTT
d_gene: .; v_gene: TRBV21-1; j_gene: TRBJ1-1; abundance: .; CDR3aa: CASWGLPNTEAFF; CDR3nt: TGTGCCAGTTGGGGACTGCCGAACACTGAAGCTTTCTTT
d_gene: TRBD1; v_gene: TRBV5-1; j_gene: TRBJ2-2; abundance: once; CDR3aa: CASSFRGNPNTGELFF; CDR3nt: TGCGCCAGCTCCTTCAGGGGGAACCCGAACACCGGGGAGCTGTTTTTT
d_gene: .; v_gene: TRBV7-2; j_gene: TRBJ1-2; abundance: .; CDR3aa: CASSFGLYGYTF; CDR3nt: TGTGCCAGCAGCTTCGGACTCTATGGCTACACCTTC
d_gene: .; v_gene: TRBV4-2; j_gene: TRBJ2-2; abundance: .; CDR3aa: CASSQEILGARLSGELFF; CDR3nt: TGTGCCAGCAGCCAAGAAATTTTGGGGGCGCGGCTGTCCGGGGAGCTGTTTTTT
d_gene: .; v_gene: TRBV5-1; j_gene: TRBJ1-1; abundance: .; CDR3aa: CASSSGMNTEAFF; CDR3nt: TGCGCCAGCAGCTCGGGGATGAACACTGAAGCTTTCTTT
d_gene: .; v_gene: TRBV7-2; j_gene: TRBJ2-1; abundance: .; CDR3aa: CASSSGLKYNEQFF; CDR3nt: TGTGCCAGCAGCTCCGGACTAAAGTACAATGAGCAGTTCTTC
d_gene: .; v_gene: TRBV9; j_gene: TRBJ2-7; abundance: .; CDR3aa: CASSPPSSYEQYF; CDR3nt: TGTGCCAGCAGCCCTCCGAGCTCCTACGAGCAGTACTTC
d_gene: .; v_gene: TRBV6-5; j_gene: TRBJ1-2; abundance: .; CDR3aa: CASRVGRNYGYTF; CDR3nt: TGTGCCAGCAGGGTGGGCAGGAACTATGGCTACACCTTC